These 26 T cell receptor beta chains originate from one sample sequenced in a study of T cell responses to AZD1222 COVID-19 vaccine. The repertoire was sequenced with immunoSEQ multiplex PCR; TCRdb's copy has only in-frame clones and lacks some. Here the sample spans 70,000 to 85,000 clones, around 86% being singletons. Here the sequenced sample was peripheral blood, taken on day 0 of AZD1222 vaccination. Every receptor here comes from an adult in good health.

This chain joins TRBV28 and TRBJ1-5, with TRBD1 identical over 11 bases. J gave up 0 bases and V 6 bases, and 7 bases lay outside the gene matches. CDR3 length equals 17 residues. Germline-derived CDR1 and CDR2 are MDHEN and SYDVKM. CDR3 protein: CASRLIGQGASNQPQHF. In DNA, the CDR3 is TGTGCCAGCAGGCTAATCGGACAGGGGGCTAGCAATCAGCCCCAGCATTTT. Combining the CDR3 with reference TRBV28 and TRBJ1-5 gives the whole variable domain DVKVTQSSRYLVKRTGEKVFLECVQDMDHENMFWYRQDPGLGLRLIYFSYDVKMKEKGDIPEGYSVSREKKERFSLILESASTNQTSMYLCASRLIGQGASNQPQHFGDGTRLSIL.

The chain links TRBV19 to TRBJ2-1, with TRBD2 matching over 9 bases. Germline V gene data show CDR1 as LNHDA and CDR2 as SQIVND (reference sequence). This CDR3 is 15 amino acids long. Trimming took 4 bases from V and 5 from J; bases not matched to a gene: 6. CDR3 in amino acids: CASSKPASGNNEQFF. The DNA of the CDR3 is TGTGCCAGTAGTAAGCCGGCTAGCGGGAACAATGAGCAGTTCTTC.

This chain uses TRBV6-6 with TRBJ2-1; TRBD2 matches at 13 bases. The CDR3 extends over 17 amino acids. V lost 6 bases to trimming and J lost 4 bases; unmatched junction nucleotides: 9. Per the germline V gene, CDR1 is MNHNY and CDR2 is SVGAGI (reference sequence). CDR3 region: CASSRSRTSGRYNEQFF. In nucleotides, the CDR3 is TGTGCCAGCAGCCGATCACGGACTAGCGGGAGATACAATGAGCAGTTCTTC.

The chain is built from TRBV28 and TRBJ2-1; unclear D gene. Trimming shortened V by 7 bases and J by 11 bases, and 15 bases separated the two germline ends. CDR1 is MDHEN and CDR2 is SYDVKM in the germline V gene. The CDR3 loop spans 12 amino acids. CDR3 residues: CASNFRLDQQFF. CDR3 nucleotides: TGTGCCAGCAACTTCAGACTGGACCAGCAGTTCTTC. The full variable domain, completed using reference TRBV28 and TRBJ2-1, is DVKVTQSSRYLVKRTGEKVFLECVQDMDHENMFWYRQDPGLGLRLIYFSYDVKMKEKGDIPEGYSVSREKKERFSLILESASTNQTSMYLCASNFRLDQQFFGPGTRLTVL.

The J gene is TRBJ2-3, the V gene TRBV30; 10 bases line up with TRBD2. The CDR3 runs to 14 residues. Trimming cost V 4 bases and J 6 bases; bases outside gene matches: 7. Germline CDR1 is GTSNPN and CDR2 is SVGIG (reference sequence). The CDR3 reads CAWTLAGASDTQYF. DNA of the CDR3: TGTGCCTGGACCCTAGCGGGAGCTTCTGATACGCAGTATTTT. Drawing the rest from reference TRBV30 and TRBJ2-3, the complete variable domain is SQTIHQWPATLVQPVGSPLSLECTVEGTSNPNLYWYRQAAGRGLQLLFYSVGIGQISSEVPQNLSASRPQDRQFILSSKKLLLSDSGFYLCAWTLAGASDTQYFGPGTRLTVL.

The J gene is TRBJ1-1, the V gene TRBV7-2, with D unclear. Trimming removed 5 bases from V and 6 bases from J, with 16 bases in between. CDR1 is SGHTA and CDR2 is FQGNSA in the germline V gene. The CDR3 covers 14 residues. CDR3 DNA sequence: TGTGCCAGCAGCCCAGACCCCTACCGCTCTGAAGCTTTCTTT. This gives the protein CASSPDPYRSEAFF.

The chain uses TRBV9 and TRBJ2-1, with 16 positions matching TRBD2. CDR1 SGDLS and CDR2 YYNGEE come from the germline V gene. The V gene end was trimmed by 4 bases and the J gene end by 7 bases; junction bases not matched to a gene: 8. This CDR3 is built from 17 residues. CDR3 DNA sequence: TGTGCCAGCAGCCTCGGGACTAGCGGGGGGGCCGTTAATGAGCAGTTCTTC. As protein: CASSLGTSGGAVNEQFF.

V gene TRBV5-1 combines with J gene TRBJ1-1; 9 nucleotides match TRBD1. The V gene's germline CDR1 is SGHRS and CDR2 YFSETQ. The CDR3 is 15 residues long. The junction had 10 bases not matched to a gene; V was cut back by 4 bases and J by 6 bases. The CDR3: CASSATGTGFSEAFF. The DNA for the CDR3 is TGCGCCAGCAGCGCGACCGGGACAGGGTTTTCTGAAGCTTTCTTT.

The genes are TRBV4-1 and TRBJ2-7; 7 bases align to TRBD2. The CDR3 is 12 amino acids. Germline trimming cut 0 bases from V and 7 bases from J; bases unmatched to any gene: 0. The V gene's germline CDR1 is MGHRA and CDR2 YSYEKL. The CDR3 coding sequence is TGCGCCAGCAGCCAAGAGCGGGGGGAGCAGTACTTC. Amino acid sequence: CASSQERGEQYF.

This rearrangement joins TRBV18 to TRBJ1-5, with unresolved D. The V end lost 2 bases, the J end lost 7 bases, and 12 bases lay between the germline ends. This CDR3 comprises 14 residues. Germline lookup yields CDR1 KGHSH and CDR2 LQKENI. The CDR3 spells CASSPESSRQPQHF. The CDR3 nucleotides are TGTGCCAGCTCACCAGAGAGTTCCCGGCAGCCCCAGCATTTT.

The chain carries TRBV27 and TRBJ2-7; TRBD2 aligns across 10 bases. V lost 2 bases and J lost 3; bases outside the gene matches: 10. Germline V gives CDR1 MNHEY, CDR2 SMNVEV (reference sequence). The CDR3 extends over 17 amino acids. The CDR3 DNA reads as TGTGCCAGCAGTTTAGGCATCCCCCCTAGCGGGAGCTACGAGCAGTACTTC. It is translated as CASSLGIPPSGSYEQYF.

The chain combines TRBV19 with TRBJ2-7; D might be TRBD2 (6 bases). CDR3 length equals 14 residues. Trimming took off 3 bases at V and 5 bases at J, with 14 bases between the two ends. The germline gives CDR1 LNHDA, CDR2 SQIVND (reference sequence). The chain's CDR3 is CASSMSGETHEQYF. The CDR3 DNA sequence: TGTGCCAGTAGTATGTCGGGAGAGACCCACGAGCAGTACTTC.

The V gene is TRBV30, the J gene TRBJ1-1; D is ambiguous. Germline CDR1 GTSNPN, CDR2 SVGIG (reference sequence). Deletions cut 2 bases from V and 8 bases from J, with 9 bases between. The CDR3 sequence is 11 residues long. The DNA for the CDR3 is TGTGCCTGGAGTCGTGTCCCAGAAGCTTTCTTT. This gives the protein CAWSRVPEAFF.

The rearrangement uses TRBV14 and TRBJ2-7; TRBD1 matches 8 bases. The junction had 10 bases not matched to a gene; V was cut back by 3 bases and J by 0 bases. The V gene's germline CDR1 is SGHDN and CDR2 FVKESK. The CDR3 has 17 residues. The CDR3 region has the DNA TGTGCCAGCAGCCACCGGAGGACAGGGACAAGCTCCTACGAGCAGTACTTC. Its protein is CASSHRRTGTSSYEQYF.

For the CDR3, the DNA is TGCGCCAGCAGTGTTCAAAGGACAACTAATGAAAAACTGTTTTTT. Its translation: CASSVQRTTNEKLFF. The chain employs TRBV4-3 and TRBJ1-4; D not certain. Germline CDR1 LGHNA, CDR2 YSLEER. Trimming left V 6 bases short and J 0 bases short, with 11 bases between. The CDR3 loop spans 15 amino acids.

The chain recombines TRBV7-9 with TRBJ2-7, with 7 bases matching TRBD1. CDR3 length: 16 amino acids. Germline V CDR1 and CDR2: SEHNR, FQNEAQ (reference sequence). V shed 5 bases and J 1 base; nucleotides not matched to a gene: 11. The CDR3 nucleotides read TGTGCCAGCAGCGGGGGACAGCCAGTTTCATCCTACGAGCAGTACTTC. Protein sequence: CASSGGQPVSSYEQYF. Supplemented by reference TRBV7-9 and TRBJ2-7, the full variable domain reads DTGVSQNPRHKITKRGQNVTFRCDPISEHNRLYWYRQTLGQGPEFLTYFQNEAQLEKSRLLSDRFSAERPKGSFSTLEIQRTEQGDSAMYLCASSGGQPVSSYEQYFGPGTRLTVT.

J is TRBJ1-3 and V is TRBV3-1 (or the pseudogene TRBV3-2); unclear D gene. Germline CDR1 and CDR2: LGHDT and YNNKEL (reference sequence). The CDR3 has 14 residues. Trimming took off 1 base at V and 4 bases at J, with 8 bases between the two ends. The CDR3 DNA is TGTGCCAGCAGCCAAGGGGATCGCGGAAACACCATATATTTT. Its translation is CASSQGDRGNTIYF.

This sequence joins TRBV24-1 and TRBJ1-4; the D is unclear. The V gene's germline CDR1 is KGHDR and CDR2 SFDVKD. The CDR3 extends over 14 amino acids. The ends were cut back, 5 bases at V and 0 bases at J, with 6 bases in the middle. The DNA for the CDR3 is TGTGCCACCAGTGGGGATGCAACTAATGAAAAACTGTTTTTT. This codes for CATSGDATNEKLFF.

V usage is TRBV5-1 and J usage is TRBJ1-5; 8 bases line up with TRBD1. CDR1 and CDR2 from the germline V gene are SGHRS and YFSETQ. The CDR3 length is 15 residues. Losses at the gene ends were 0 bases for V and 4 bases for J; bases not matched to a gene: 3. CDR3 region: CASSLGTGKNQPQHF. CDR3 nucleotides: TGCGCCAGCAGCTTGGGGACAGGGAAAAATCAGCCCCAGCATTTT.

V and J are TRBV10-3 and TRBJ2-2, with D possibly matching TRBD1 (6 bases). The germline V gene encodes CDR1 ENHRY and CDR2 SYGVKD. V was shortened by 2 bases and J by 3 bases, with 13 bases between the two germline ends. This CDR3 is 16 amino acids long. CDR3 loop: CAISEEAGAHTGELFF. CDR3 in DNA: TGTGCCATCAGTGAGGAGGCAGGGGCCCACACCGGGGAGCTGTTTTTT.

The V and J genes are TRBV30 and TRBJ2-3; a possible D gene is TRBD1 (5 bases). The CDR3 consists of 14 residues. Germline lookup yields CDR1 GTSNPN and CDR2 SVGIG (reference sequence). V shed 5 bases and J shed 5 bases, with 17 bases lying between them. CDR3 DNA sequence: TGTGCCTGGGATGCCAGGGTTCCCGGAGATACGCAGTATTTT. As protein: CAWDARVPGDTQYF.

This clone was recorded only once. V usage is TRBV30 and J usage is TRBJ1-2; D unresolved. This CDR3 spans 9 amino acids. Germline V lookup: CDR1 GTSNPN, CDR2 SVGIG (reference sequence). The CDR3 reads CSGDNGYTF. In DNA form, the CDR3 reads TGTTCAGGCGACAATGGCTACACCTTC.

This clone showed up just once. The gene calls are TRBV7-9 and TRBJ2-3; D could derive from TRBD1 or TRBD2 (5 bases each). Per germline, CDR1 SEHNR and CDR2 FQNEAQ (reference sequence). There are 14 residues in the CDR3. The V gene lost 5 bases and the J gene lost 0 bases, with 9 bases spanning the gap. The CDR3 sequence: CASSPRDSTDTQYF. In DNA form, the CDR3 reads TGTGCCAGCAGCCCCCGGGACAGCACAGATACGCAGTATTTT. Full variable domain (rest looked up from reference TRBV7-9 and TRBJ2-3): DTGVSQNPRHKITKRGQNVTFRCDPISEHNRLYWYRQTLGQGPEFLTYFQNEAQLEKSRLLSDRFSAERPKGSFSTLEIQRTEQGDSAMYLCASSPRDSTDTQYFGPGTRLTVL.

The rearrangement joins TRBV6-6 to TRBJ2-7; 10 nucleotides agree with TRBD2. Per germline, CDR1 MNHNY and CDR2 SVGAGI (reference sequence). Trimming cost V 6 bases and J 1 base; bases outside gene matches: 3. This CDR3 is 14 amino acids long. Written as DNA, the CDR3 is TGTGCCAGCAGGCCAGCGGGGGGGTCCTACGAGCAGTACTTC. Translation: CASRPAGGSYEQYF.

This chain uses TRBV28 with TRBJ2-5; D remains ambiguous. V lost 6 bases and J lost 6, with 11 bases in between. The CDR3 sequence is 12 residues long. In germline, CDR1 is MDHEN, CDR2 SYDVKM. The CDR3 is CASSPSRQTQYF. The CDR3 DNA reads as TGTGCCAGCAGCCCTTCAAGGCAGACCCAGTACTTC.

This clone was picked up a small number of times. The V gene is TRBV28, the J gene TRBJ2-1, with 10 bases identical to TRBD2. CDR1 is MDHEN and CDR2 is SYDVKM in the germline V gene. J gave up 4 bases and V 1 base, and 13 bases lay outside the gene matches. The length of the CDR3 is 19 residues. The CDR3 reads CASSLYLAGGRGTYNEQFF. In DNA, the CDR3 is TGTGCCAGCAGTTTATACTTAGCGGGAGGCCGGGGGACTTACAATGAGCAGTTCTTC.